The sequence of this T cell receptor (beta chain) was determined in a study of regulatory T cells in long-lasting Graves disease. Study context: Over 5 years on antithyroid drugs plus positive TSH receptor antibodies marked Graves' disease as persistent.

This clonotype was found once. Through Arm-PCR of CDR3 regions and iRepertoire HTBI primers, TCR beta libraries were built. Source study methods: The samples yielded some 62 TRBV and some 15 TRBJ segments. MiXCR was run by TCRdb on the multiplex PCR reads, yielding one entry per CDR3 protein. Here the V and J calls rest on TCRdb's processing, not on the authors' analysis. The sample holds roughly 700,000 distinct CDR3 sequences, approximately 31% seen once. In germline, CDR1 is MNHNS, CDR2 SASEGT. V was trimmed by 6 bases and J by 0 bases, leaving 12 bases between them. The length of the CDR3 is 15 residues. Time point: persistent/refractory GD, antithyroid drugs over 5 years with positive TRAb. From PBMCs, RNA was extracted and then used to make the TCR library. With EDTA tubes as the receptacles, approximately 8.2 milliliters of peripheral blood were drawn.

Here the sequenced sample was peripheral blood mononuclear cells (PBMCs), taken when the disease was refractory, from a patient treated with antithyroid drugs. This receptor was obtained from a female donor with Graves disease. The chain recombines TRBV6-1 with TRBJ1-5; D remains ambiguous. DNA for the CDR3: TGTGCCAGCAGCCGTTCGGTCCGTAGCAATCAGCCCCAGCATTTT. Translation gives CASSRSVRSNQPQHF.